The rows below give T cell receptor beta chains drawn from one sample of a study of blood T cell repertoires in COVID-19. Repertoires were generated with immunoSEQ multiplex PCR, while TCRdb's copy carries only in-frame clones and drops some. The sample carries tens of thousands of clones, 85% recorded once. Sequenced material: peripheral blood. The receptors were gathered from a man aged 65-85 years with acute or convalescent COVID-19. The CDR3 runs from the conserved cysteine through the conserved F or W. Each record gives: D gene, J gene, V gene, clone size, CDR3 DNA, CDR3 protein. The D gene is left open where the match is weak. A row's size may be missing; if present it is once, few, many or a size class.

TRBD2 TRBJ2-5 TRBV7-2 NA TGTGCCAGCAGCTCGAAGGTCGCTAGCGGGCGGGAGACCCAGTACTTC CASSSKVASGRETQYF
TRBD1 TRBJ1-3 TRBV9 NA TGTGCCAGCAGCGGGACAGGGGGAAACACCATATATTTT CASSGTGGNTIYF
NA TRBJ1-2 TRBV5-5 NA TGTGCCAGCAGCTTGGTATCGGGCTGGGAGGGGAACTATGGCTACACCTTC CASSLVSGWEGNYGYTF
NA TRBJ1-1 TRBV5-1 NA TGCGCCAGCAGCTTGGGGGGCATGAACACTGAAGCTTTCTTT CASSLGGMNTEAFF
NA TRBJ2-3 TRBV3-1/TRBV3-2 few TGTGCCAGCAGCCCAACTCACGGGACTTATGACACAGATACGCAGTATTTT CASSPTHGTYDTDTQYF
NA TRBJ2-5 TRBV5-4 NA TGTGCCAGCAGCTCTGAGGCTTACCAAGAGACCCAGTACTTC CASSSEAYQETQYF
TRBD1 TRBJ2-5 TRBV6-6 NA TGTGCCAGCAGCCTACAGGGGAACCAAGAGACCCAGTACTTC CASSLQGNQETQYF
TRBD1 TRBJ2-3 TRBV7-2 NA TGTGCCAGCAGCTTAGAGGACAGGTGGGGGGATACGCAGTATTTT CASSLEDRWGDTQYF
NA TRBJ1-2 TRBV6-1 NA TGTGCCAGCAGTGAATACGAGGGTATCCTAGGCTATGGCTACACCTTC CASSEYEGILGYGYTF
TRBD1 TRBJ2-7 TRBV5-1 few TGCGCCAGCAGCTTGGGGACAGGGGGCTACGAGCAGTACTTC CASSLGTGGYEQYF
NA TRBJ2-2 TRBV7-3 NA TGTGCCAGCAGCCCCCAGGACACCGGGGAGCTGTTTTTT CASSPQDTGELFF
NA TRBJ1-6 TRBV27 few TGTGCCAGCAGAAGACAATTAGAAAATAATTCACCCCTCCACTTT CASRRQLENNSPLHF
NA TRBJ1-2 TRBV14 few TGTGCCAGCAGCCAAGTGGGGCGGAAAAGGGATGGCTACACCTTC CASSQVGRKRDGYTF
NA TRBJ2-3 TRBV4-1 NA TGCGCCAGCAGCCAGGGGGGTTCTCATAGCACAGATACGCAGTATTTT CASSQGGSHSTDTQYF